This T cell receptor (beta chain) was found in a study of post-analysis software for immune sequencing data. This clonotype has a handful of counts. Built from TCR beta cDNA, the libraries had unique molecular identifiers in them. TCRdb used MiXCR to reprocess the PCR reads, holding one entry per CDR3 protein. The sample lists around 160,000 distinct CDR3 sequences; about 37% were seen once. This TCR was sampled from a girl between 10 and 17 years old with multiple sclerosis. The sample here was blood, taken after autologous hematopoietic stem cell transplantation.

In DNA form, the CDR3 reads TGTGCCAGCAGCAGGGGGGGCTTGGACGTCTATGGCTACACCTTC. Its translation: CASSRGGLDVYGYTF. The rearrangement uses TRBV6-5 and TRBJ1-2, with 7 bases lining up with TRBD1. V lost 6 bases to trimming and J lost 4 bases; unmatched junction nucleotides: 11. The CDR3 is made up of 15 amino acids. CDR1 and CDR2 (germline): MNHEY, SVGAGI.